The rows below give T cell receptor beta chains drawn from one sample of a study of spatial heterogeneity in lung cancer. TCRdb recomputed calls from the 5' RACE reads with MiXCR, one row per CDR3 protein. The table has 100,000 to 110,000 distinct CDR3 sequences, approximately 4% seen once; the top ten hold over 20%. The sample in question was lung tumor tissue, obtained at surgery. Receptors were obtained from a male donor with early-stage non-small cell lung cancer. CDR3s include the opening cysteine and the closing phenylalanine or tryptophan. The D gene is left open where the match is weak. Clone size is not always given. Where it is, it says once, few, many or a class for expanded clones.

d_call j_call v_call clone_size cdr3_aa cdr3_nt
TRBD2 TRBJ2-1 TRBV6-2/TRBV6-3 many CASSYHPGLAGDEQFF TGTGCCAGCAGTTACCATCCCGGACTAGCGGGTGATGAGCAGTTCTTC
NA TRBJ1-5 TRBV5-1 NA CASRTIPPITHQPQHF TGCGCCAGCAGGACGATTCCTCCGATAACCCATCAGCCCCAGCATTTT
TRBD1 TRBJ1-1 TRBV20-1 many CSARDGRQGNTEAFF TGCAGTGCTAGAGACGGCCGACAGGGCAACACTGAAGCTTTCTTT
NA TRBJ2-1 TRBV11-2 many CASSSRGPTYNEQFF TGTGCCAGCAGCTCCAGGGGCCCAACCTACAATGAGCAGTTCTTC
NA TRBJ2-3 TRBV27 many CASKWAGTDTQYF TGTGCCAGCAAGTGGGCAGGCACAGATACGCAGTATTTT
NA TRBJ2-5 TRBV5-1 many CASRPLTDEGQTQYF TGCGCCAGCAGACCCCTAACCGACGAGGGCCAAACCCAGTACTTC
NA TRBJ2-7 TRBV4-2 many CASSQDPKLREQYF TGTGCCAGCAGCCAAGACCCAAAGCTCCGCGAGCAGTACTTC
NA TRBJ1-5 TRBV18 many CASSLLHGNQPQHF TGTGCCAGCTCACTACTTCACGGCAATCAGCCCCAGCATTTT
TRBD2 TRBJ2-3 TRBV3-1 many CASSPGGGGNTDTQYF TGTGCCAGCAGCCCCGGGGGGGGCGGGAACACAGATACGCAGTATTTT
NA TRBJ1-5 TRBV5-1 NA CASSLGGAGQPQHF TGCGCCAGCAGCTTGGGAGGGGCGGGTCAGCCCCAGCATTTT
NA TRBJ1-5 TRBV28 many CASSLWPNQPQHF TGTGCCAGCAGTTTATGGCCCAATCAGCCCCAGCATTTT
TRBD1 TRBJ1-1 TRBV20-1 many CSATGRQGAGGTEAFF TGCAGTGCTACCGGGAGACAGGGGGCGGGGGGCACTGAAGCTTTCTTT
NA TRBJ1-4 TRBV29-1 few CSVVGGPGGEKLFF TGCAGCGTTGTGGGGGGGCCTGGAGGTGAAAAACTGTTTTTT
TRBD1 TRBJ1-6 TRBV11-2 many CASSLTGVRSPLHF TGTGCCAGCAGTCTAACAGGGGTTCGGTCACCCCTCCACTTT
TRBD2 TRBJ2-3 TRBV20-1 NA CSAGVLARSTDTQYF TGCAGTGCTGGGGTACTAGCGAGAAGCACAGATACGCAGTATTTT
NA TRBJ1-1 TRBV6-2/TRBV6-3 few CASSYFPTGGTEAFF TGTGCCAGCAGTTACTTCCCCACTGGAGGGACTGAAGCTTTCTTT
TRBD2 TRBJ2-7 TRBV2 few CASSRDYPPYEQYF TGTGCCAGCAGTCGGGACTACCCACCCTACGAGCAGTACTTC
NA TRBJ2-1 TRBV29-1 many CSVEGGELDYNEQFF TGCAGCGTTGAAGGGGGTGAGTTGGACTACAATGAGCAGTTCTTC
TRBD1 TRBJ1-5 TRBV15 many CATSIHGTGDLGVVRPQHF TGTGCCACCAGCATCCACGGGACAGGGGATCTTGGCGTGGTACGGCCCCAGCATTTT
TRBD2 TRBJ2-1 TRBV29-1 many CSVGSGSYNEQFF TGCAGCGTTGGTAGCGGGAGTTACAATGAGCAGTTCTTC
NA TRBJ1-1 TRBV27 many CASSLYQGGEAFF TGTGCCAGCAGTTTATATCAGGGAGGTGAAGCTTTCTTT
NA TRBJ2-1 TRBV7-9 many CASSLSNTNNEQFF TGTGCCAGCAGCTTATCGAACACTAACAATGAGCAGTTCTTC
NA TRBJ1-1 TRBV2 many CASREERITEAFF TGTGCCAGCAGAGAAGAACGAATCACTGAAGCTTTCTTT
NA TRBJ2-3 TRBV20-1 NA CSASSGVQTDTQYF TGCAGTGCTTCCTCCGGAGTACAAACAGATACGCAGTATTTT
TRBD1 TRBJ1-1 TRBV20-1 many CSAPKAGTGGTGSTEAFF TGCAGTGCTCCGAAAGCGGGAACAGGGGGCACAGGAAGTACTGAAGCTTTCTTT
NA TRBJ1-4 TRBV10-3 many CALLRWTGGNRVEGEKLFF TGTGCCCTATTAAGGTGGACTGGGGGCAACCGTGTAGAGGGTGAAAAACTGTTTTTT
TRBD1 TRBJ1-1 TRBV5-4 NA CASSSNPQGAPEAFF TGTGCCAGCAGCTCAAACCCTCAGGGGGCGCCTGAAGCTTTCTTT
NA TRBJ2-2 TRBV6-1 few CASSDESTGELFF TGTGCCAGCAGCGACGAAAGTACCGGGGAGCTGTTTTTT
TRBD1 TRBJ2-4 TRBV10-3 many CAISESSGGGNIQYF TGTGCCATCAGTGAGTCGTCAGGGGGCGGAAACATTCAGTACTTC
NA TRBJ2-7 TRBV5-1 many CASSSGPSYEQYF TGTGCCAGCAGTTCGGGGCCCTCCTACGAGCAGTACTTC
NA TRBJ1-1 TRBV28 many CASSLRATEAFF TGTGCCAGCAGCCTTAGGGCCACTGAAGCTTTCTTT
NA TRBJ2-2 TRBV6-8 many CASSSSVGGELFF TGTGCCAGCAGTTCCTCGGTTGGAGGGGAGCTGTTTTTT
NA TRBJ2-1 TRBV7-9 few CASSPAYEQFF TGTGCCAGCAGCCCAGCGTATGAGCAGTTCTTC
TRBD2 TRBJ2-1 TRBV5-1 many CASSTSGRPYNEQFF TGCGCCAGCAGCACGAGCGGGAGGCCCTACAATGAGCAGTTCTTC
TRBD2 TRBJ2-5 TRBV6-5 many CASSYGGLAGVETQYF TGTGCCAGCAGTTACGGGGGACTAGCGGGAGTAGAGACCCAGTACTTC
NA TRBJ2-3 TRBV7-9 many CASSLDGLADTQYF TGTGCCAGCAGCTTAGATGGGTTGGCAGATACGCAGTATTTT
NA TRBJ2-3 TRBV11-2 many CASSLGETDTQYF TGTGCCAGCAGCTTAGGGGAAACAGATACGCAGTATTTT
TRBD1 TRBJ2-1 TRBV7-9 many CASSLLAQGEVF TGTGCCAGCAGCTTATTGGCACAGGGGGAGGTCTTC
NA TRBJ2-7 TRBV4-1 many CASSPLEPHEQYF TGCGCCAGCAGCCCTCTAGAGCCTCACGAGCAGTACTTC
NA TRBJ2-3 TRBV7-9 NA CASSQDPAGDTQYF TGTGCCAGCAGCCAGGACCCGGCAGGCGATACGCAGTATTTT
NA TRBJ1-2 TRBV6-1 few CASSEEGEDGYTF TGTGCCAGCAGTGAAGAAGGGGAAGATGGCTACACCTTC
TRBD1 TRBJ2-3 TRBV27 many CASGSPGGAADTQYF TGTGCCAGCGGTTCCCCAGGGGGCGCGGCAGATACGCAGTATTTT
NA TRBJ1-4 TRBV7-2 many CASRGGGTNEKLFF TGTGCCAGCAGGGGAGGGGGAACTAATGAAAAACTGTTTTTT
NA TRBJ2-2 TRBV5-1 many CASSPPSGGTTGELFF TGCGCCAGCAGCCCTCCGTCAGGTGGAACCACCGGGGAGCTGTTTTTT
TRBD2 TRBJ2-7 TRBV20-1 many CSASRGGVNSYEQYF TGCAGTGCTAGCCGGGGAGGGGTCAATTCCTACGAGCAGTACTTC
TRBD1 TRBJ2-2 TRBV5-1 NA CASSLTAGGGGELFF TGCGCCAGCAGCTTGACGGCAGGGGGCGGCGGGGAGCTGTTTTTT
NA TRBJ2-1 TRBV4-1 many CASSQVISVISYNEQFF TGCGCCAGCAGCCAAGTTATTAGTGTTATTTCCTACAATGAGCAGTTCTTC